This T cell receptor beta chain appears in the sequencing data of a study of cytomegalovirus exposure and HLA in healthy donors. Across the whole study: An early data release held approximately 80 million unique TCRs from HLA-typed donors. Regarding the study as a whole: Presence/absence analyses assumed roughly uniform sequencing depth across donors. TCR beta chain V- and J-gene trimming was linked, in a later analysis, to a missense variant in DCLRE1C.

As concerns this clone: Its antigen is undetermined.

Primers for the PCR totalled 60 Vbeta and 13 Jbeta. Profiling relied on immunoSEQ multiplex PCR, and the TCRdb table lists in-frame clones only, not all of them. The sample holds about 130,000 clones, roughly 80% seen once. Germline lookup yields CDR1 SGHVS and CDR2 FNYEAQ. Trimming stripped 7 bases from V and 0 bases from J, with 9 bases between. The CDR3 is 13 residues long. The sequenced sample consisted of PBMCs. The TCR comes from a woman aged 55-75 years in good health and CMV-seronegative. The J gene is TRBJ1-1, the V gene TRBV7-6; TRBD1 might be the D (6 bases). This CDR3 is CASKGGMNTEAFF. CDR3 DNA sequence: TGTGCCAGCAAAGGGGGTATGAACACTGAAGCTTTCTTT.